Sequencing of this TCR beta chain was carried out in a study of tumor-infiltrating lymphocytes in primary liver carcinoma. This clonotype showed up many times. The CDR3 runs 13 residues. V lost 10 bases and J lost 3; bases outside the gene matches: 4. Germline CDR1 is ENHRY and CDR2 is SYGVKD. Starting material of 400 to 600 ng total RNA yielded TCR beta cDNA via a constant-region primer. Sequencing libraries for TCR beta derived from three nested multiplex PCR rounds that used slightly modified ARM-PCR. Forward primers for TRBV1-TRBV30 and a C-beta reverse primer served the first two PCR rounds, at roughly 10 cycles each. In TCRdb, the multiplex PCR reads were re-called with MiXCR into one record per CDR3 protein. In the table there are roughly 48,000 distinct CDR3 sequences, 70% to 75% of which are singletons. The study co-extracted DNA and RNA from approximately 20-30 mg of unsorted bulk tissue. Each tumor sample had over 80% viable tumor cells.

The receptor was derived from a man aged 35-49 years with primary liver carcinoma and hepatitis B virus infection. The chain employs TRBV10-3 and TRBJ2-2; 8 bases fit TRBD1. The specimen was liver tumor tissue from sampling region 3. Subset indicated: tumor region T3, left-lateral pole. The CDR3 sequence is CATGQGDTGELFF. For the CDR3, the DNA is TGTGCCACAGGACAGGGCGACACCGGGGAGCTGTTTTTT.